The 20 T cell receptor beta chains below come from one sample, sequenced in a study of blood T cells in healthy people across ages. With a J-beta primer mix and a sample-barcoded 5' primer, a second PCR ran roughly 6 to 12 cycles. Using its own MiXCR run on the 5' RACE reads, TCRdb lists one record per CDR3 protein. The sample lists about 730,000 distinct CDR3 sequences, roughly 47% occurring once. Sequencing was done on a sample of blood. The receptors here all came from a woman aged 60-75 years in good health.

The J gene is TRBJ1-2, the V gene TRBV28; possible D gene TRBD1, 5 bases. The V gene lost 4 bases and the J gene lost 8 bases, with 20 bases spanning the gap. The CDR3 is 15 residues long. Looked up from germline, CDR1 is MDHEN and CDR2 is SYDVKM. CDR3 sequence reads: CASSSGGDPWRGYTF. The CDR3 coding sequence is TGTGCCAGCAGTTCCGGCGGGGACCCGTGGCGGGGCTACACCTTC.

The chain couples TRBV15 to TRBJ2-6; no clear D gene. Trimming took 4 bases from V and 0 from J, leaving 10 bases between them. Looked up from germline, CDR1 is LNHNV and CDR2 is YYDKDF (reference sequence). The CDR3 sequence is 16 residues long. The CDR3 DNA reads TGTGCCACCAGCAACGATCCAGGCTCTGGGGCCAACGTCCTGACTTTC. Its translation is CATSNDPGSGANVLTF.

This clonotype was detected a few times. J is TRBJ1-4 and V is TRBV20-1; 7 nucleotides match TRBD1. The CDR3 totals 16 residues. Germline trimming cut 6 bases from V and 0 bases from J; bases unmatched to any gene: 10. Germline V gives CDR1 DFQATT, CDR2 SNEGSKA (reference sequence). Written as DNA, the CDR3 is TGCAGTGCCCGACAGGGAACCTTTGCAACTAATGAAAAACTGTTTTTT. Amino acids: CSARQGTFATNEKLFF.

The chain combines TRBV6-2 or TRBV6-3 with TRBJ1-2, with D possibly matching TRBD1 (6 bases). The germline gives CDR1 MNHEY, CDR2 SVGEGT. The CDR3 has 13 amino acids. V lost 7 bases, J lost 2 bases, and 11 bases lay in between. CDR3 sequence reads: CASNVGQNYGYTF. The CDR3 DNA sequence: TGTGCCAGCAACGTTGGACAGAACTATGGCTACACCTTC.

This chain's CDR3 is CASSPGHPSYGYTF. Here the CDR3 DNA reads TGTGCCAGCAGCCCGGGACACCCTAGCTATGGCTACACCTTC. The rearrangement uses TRBV27 and TRBJ1-2; TRBD1 is a possible D gene (6 bases). CDR1 and CDR2 from the germline V gene are MNHEY and SMNVEV (reference sequence). This CDR3 contains 14 residues. V lost 6 bases to trimming and J lost 4 bases, with 15 bases between them.

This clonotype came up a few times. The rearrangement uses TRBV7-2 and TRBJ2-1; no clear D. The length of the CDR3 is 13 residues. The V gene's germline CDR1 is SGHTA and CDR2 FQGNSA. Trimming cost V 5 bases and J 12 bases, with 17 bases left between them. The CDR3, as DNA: TGTGCCAGCAGCGCCCCCAACCTAGAAGCGCAGTTCTTC. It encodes CASSAPNLEAQFF.

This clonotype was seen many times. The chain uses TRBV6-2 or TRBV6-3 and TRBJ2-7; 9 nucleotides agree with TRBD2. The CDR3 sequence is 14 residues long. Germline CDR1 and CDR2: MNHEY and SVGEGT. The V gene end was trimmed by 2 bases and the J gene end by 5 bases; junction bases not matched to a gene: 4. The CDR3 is CASSYGLARDEQYF. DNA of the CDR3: TGTGCCAGCAGTTACGGACTAGCGCGCGACGAGCAGTACTTC.

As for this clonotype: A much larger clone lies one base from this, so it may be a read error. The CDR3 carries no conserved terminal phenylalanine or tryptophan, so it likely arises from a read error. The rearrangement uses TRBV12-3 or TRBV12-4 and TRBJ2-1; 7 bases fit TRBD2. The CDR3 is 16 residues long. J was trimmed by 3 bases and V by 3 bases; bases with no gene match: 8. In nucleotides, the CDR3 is TGTGCCAGCAGTTTCGAAACTAGCGCCAGCTACAATGAGCAGTTCTTA. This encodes CASSFETSASYNEQFL.

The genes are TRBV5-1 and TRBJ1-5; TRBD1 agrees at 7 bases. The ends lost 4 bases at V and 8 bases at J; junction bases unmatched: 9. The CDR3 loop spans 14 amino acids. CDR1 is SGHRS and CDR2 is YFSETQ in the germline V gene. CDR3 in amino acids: CASSPSGGVEPQHF. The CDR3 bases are TGCGCCAGCAGCCCATCAGGGGGAGTTGAGCCCCAGCATTTT.

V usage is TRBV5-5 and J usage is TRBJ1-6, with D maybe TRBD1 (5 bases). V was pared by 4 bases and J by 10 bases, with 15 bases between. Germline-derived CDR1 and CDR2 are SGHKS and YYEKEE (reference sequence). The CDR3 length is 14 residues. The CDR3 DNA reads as TGTGCCAGCAGCGTTGGTTGGGGGAACTCACCCCTCCACTTT. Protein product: CASSVGWGNSPLHF.

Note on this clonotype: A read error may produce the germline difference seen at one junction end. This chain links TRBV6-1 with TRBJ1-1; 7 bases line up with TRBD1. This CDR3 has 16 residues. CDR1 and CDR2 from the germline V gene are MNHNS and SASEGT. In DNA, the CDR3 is TGTGCCAGCAGTGAAAATAGGGGGCGCGTAGGCACTGAGGCTTTCTTT. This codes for CASSENRGRVGTEAFF.

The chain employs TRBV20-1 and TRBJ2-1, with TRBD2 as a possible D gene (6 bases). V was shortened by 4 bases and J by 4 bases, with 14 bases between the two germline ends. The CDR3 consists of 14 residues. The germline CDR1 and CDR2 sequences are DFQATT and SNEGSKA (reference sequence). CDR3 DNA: TGCAGTGCTAAGGCACTAGCTGGATACAATGAGCAGTTCTTC. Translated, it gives CSAKALAGYNEQFF.

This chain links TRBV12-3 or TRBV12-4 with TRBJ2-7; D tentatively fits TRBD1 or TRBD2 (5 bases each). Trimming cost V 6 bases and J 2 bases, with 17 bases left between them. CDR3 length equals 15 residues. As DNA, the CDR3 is TGTGCCAGCAGCCCCCGGTGGGGGAACACCTACGAGCAGTACTTC. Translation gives CASSPRWGNTYEQYF.

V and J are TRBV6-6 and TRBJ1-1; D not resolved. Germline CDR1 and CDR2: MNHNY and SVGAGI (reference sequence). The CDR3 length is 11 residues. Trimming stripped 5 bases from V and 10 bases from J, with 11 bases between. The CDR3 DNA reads TGTGCCAGCAGTCTCGCATCAGCAGCTTTCTTT. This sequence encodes CASSLASAAFF.

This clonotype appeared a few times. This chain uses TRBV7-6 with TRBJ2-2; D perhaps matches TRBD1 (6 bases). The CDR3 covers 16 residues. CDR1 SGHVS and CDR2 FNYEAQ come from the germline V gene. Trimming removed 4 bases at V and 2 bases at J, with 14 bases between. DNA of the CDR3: TGTGCCAGCAGCTATTACAGGACAGAAAACACCGGGGAGCTGTTTTTT. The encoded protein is CASSYYRTENTGELFF. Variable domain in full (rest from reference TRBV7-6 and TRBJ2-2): GAGVSQSPRYKVTKRGQDVALRCDPISGHVSLYWYRQALGQGPEFLTYFNYEAQQDKSGLPNDRFSAERPEGSISTLTIQRTEQRDSAMYRCASSYYRTENTGELFFGEGSRLTVL.

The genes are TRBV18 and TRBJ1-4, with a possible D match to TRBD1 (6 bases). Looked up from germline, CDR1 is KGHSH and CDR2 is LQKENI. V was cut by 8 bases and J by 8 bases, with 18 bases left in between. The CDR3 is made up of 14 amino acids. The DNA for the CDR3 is TGTGCCAGCACGCGAGGGGGATGGGGCGAAAAACTGTTTTTT. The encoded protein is CASTRGGWGEKLFF. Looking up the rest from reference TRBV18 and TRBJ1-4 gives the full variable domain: NAGVMQNPRHLVRRRGQEARLRCSPMKGHSHVYWYRQLPEEGLKFMVYLQKENIIDESGMPKERFSAEFPKEGPSILRIQQVVRGDSAAYFCASTRGGWGEKLFFGSGTQLSVL.

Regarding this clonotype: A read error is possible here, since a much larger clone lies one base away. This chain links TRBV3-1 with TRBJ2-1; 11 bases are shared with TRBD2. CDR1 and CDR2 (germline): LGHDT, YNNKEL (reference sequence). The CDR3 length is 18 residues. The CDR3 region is CAGSQDLLAGVSYNEQFF. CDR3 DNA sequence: TGTGCCGGCAGCCAAGATTTACTAGCGGGAGTTTCTTACAATGAGCAGTTCTTC.

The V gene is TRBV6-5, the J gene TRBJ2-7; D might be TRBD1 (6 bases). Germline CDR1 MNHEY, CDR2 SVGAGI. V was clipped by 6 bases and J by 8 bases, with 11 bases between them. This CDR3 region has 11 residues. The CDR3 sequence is CASSLQGKQYF. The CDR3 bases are TGTGCCAGCAGCCTACAGGGAAAGCAGTACTTC.

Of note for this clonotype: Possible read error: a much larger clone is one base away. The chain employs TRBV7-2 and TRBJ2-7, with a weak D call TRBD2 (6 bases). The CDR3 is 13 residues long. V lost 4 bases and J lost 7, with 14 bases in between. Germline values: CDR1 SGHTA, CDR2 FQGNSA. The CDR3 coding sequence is TGTGCCAGCAGCTCTTCTAGCGCTACTGAGCAGTACTTC. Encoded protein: CASSSSSATEQYF.

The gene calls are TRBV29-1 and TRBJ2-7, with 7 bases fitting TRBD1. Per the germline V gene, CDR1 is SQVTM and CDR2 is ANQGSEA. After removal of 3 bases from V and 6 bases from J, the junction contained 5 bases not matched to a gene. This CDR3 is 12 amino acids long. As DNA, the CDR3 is TGCAGCGTTGAGCAGGGGGTCGGCGAGCAGTACTTC. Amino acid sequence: CSVEQGVGEQYF.